One and the same sample provided the 19 T cell receptor beta chains below, sequenced in a study of blood T cell repertoires in COVID-19. The repertoire was sequenced with immunoSEQ multiplex PCR; TCRdb's copy has only in-frame clones and lacks some. The repertoire holds 350,000 to 450,000 clones, with around 84% as singletons. The sample comprised peripheral blood. These receptors all come from a human donor in a cohort sampled during active COVID-19.

The chain has TRBV5-1 and TRBJ2-4; 12 nucleotides match TRBD2. The J segment lost 4 bases and the V segment lost 3 bases, leaving 5 bases of the junction unmatched. The CDR3 spans 16 residues. Germline V gene lookup returns CDR1 SGHRS and CDR2 YFSETQ. Written as DNA, the CDR3 is TGCGCCAGCAGCTCAGCACTAGCGGGGGGAAAAAACATTCAGTACTTC. Translation gives CASSSALAGGKNIQYF.

V is TRBV2 and J is TRBJ2-3, with a possible D match to TRBD1 (5 bases). V gave up 6 bases and J gave up 8 bases, with 15 bases separating them. The CDR3 length is 13 residues. Germline V gene sequence: CDR1 SNHLY, CDR2 FYNNEI. CDR3 residues: CASRGVNLGTQYF. In DNA form, the CDR3 reads TGTGCCAGCAGAGGGGTTAACTTGGGTACGCAGTATTTT. Drawing the rest from reference TRBV2 and TRBJ2-3, the complete variable domain is EPEVTQTPSHQVTQMGQEVILRCVPISNHLYFYWYRQILGQKVEFLVSFYNNEISEKSEIFDDQFSVERPDGSNFTLKIRSTKLEDSAMYFCASRGVNLGTQYFGPGTRLTVL.

V is TRBV28 and J is TRBJ2-1; the match to TRBD1 covers 7 bases. The junction had 7 bases not matched to a gene; V was cut back by 5 bases and J by 3 bases. The V gene's germline CDR1 is MDHEN and CDR2 SYDVKM. The CDR3 runs to 15 residues. This chain's CDR3 is CASSLPGTVYNEQFF. CDR3 DNA: TGTGCCAGCAGTCTCCCGGGGACAGTCTACAATGAGCAGTTCTTC.

V and J are TRBV7-6 and TRBJ2-1; 8 bases are a match to TRBD2. The CDR3 has 15 amino acids. Trimming took 5 bases from V and 6 from J; bases not matched to a gene: 9. Germline CDR1 and CDR2: SGHVS and FNYEAQ. Here the CDR3 DNA reads TGTGCCAGCAGCCTCGGGGGGGCGGTTTTCAATGAGCAGTTCTTC. It is translated as CASSLGGAVFNEQFF.

The rearrangement joins TRBV19 to TRBJ2-1, with a tentative D call TRBD1 (5 bases). The germline V and J ends were trimmed by 8 bases and 1 base, with 15 bases remaining between them. Germline lookup yields CDR1 LNHDA and CDR2 SQIVND (reference sequence). The CDR3 is 15 amino acids. This CDR3 reads CASPQTDSSYNEQFF. CDR3 nucleotides: TGTGCCAGTCCCCAGACAGATAGTTCCTACAATGAGCAGTTCTTC. The complete variable domain, with remaining parts taken from reference TRBV19 and TRBJ2-1, reads DGGITQSPKYLFRKEGQNVTLSCEQNLNHDAMYWYRQDPGQGLRLIYYSQIVNDFQKGDIAEGYSVSREKKESFPLTVTSAQKNPTAFYLCASPQTDSSYNEQFFGPGTRLTVL.

This sequence joins TRBV10-3 and TRBJ2-2; possible D gene TRBD2, 6 bases. Trimming cost V 5 bases and J 1 base, with 8 bases left between them. The germline CDR1 and CDR2 sequences are ENHRY and SYGVKD. The CDR3 totals 14 residues. This CDR3 is CAISLAVNTGELFF. The CDR3 nucleotides read TGTGCCATCAGTTTAGCGGTGAACACCGGGGAGCTGTTTTTT.

The chain has TRBV6-5 and TRBJ2-1; TRBD2 matches 7 bases. From germline, CDR1 is MNHEY and CDR2 SVGAGI. CDR3 length equals 14 residues. V gave up 6 bases and J gave up 4 bases; unmatched junction bases: 6. The CDR3, as DNA: TGTGCCAGCAGAGGGACTACGCCTTACAATGAGCAGTTCTTC. It specifies CASRGTTPYNEQFF.

The genes are TRBV6-5 and TRBJ2-3; TRBD2 matches 8 bases. This CDR3 has 15 amino acids. V gave up 4 bases and J gave up 4 bases; unmatched junction bases: 7. Germline CDR1 reads MNHEY; CDR2 reads SVGAGI. CDR3 bases: TGTGCCAGCAGTTCGCGGGAGGCAGGGGCAGATACGCAGTATTTT. Translated: CASSSREAGADTQYF.

The rearrangement joins TRBV25-1 to TRBJ1-1, with 11 bases that match TRBD1. V lost 4 bases to trimming and J lost 4 bases; unmatched junction nucleotides: 2. This CDR3 region has 14 residues. Per germline, CDR1 MGHDK and CDR2 SYGVNS. Here the CDR3 reads CASSGTGGFTEAFF. DNA of the CDR3: TGTGCCAGCAGTGGGACAGGGGGCTTCACTGAAGCTTTCTTT.

V gene TRBV6-5 combines with J gene TRBJ1-2; TRBD1 aligns across 7 bases. V lost 5 bases to trimming and J lost 6 bases; unmatched junction nucleotides: 9. CDR1 and CDR2 (germline): MNHEY, SVGAGI. The CDR3 contains 14 residues. Written as DNA, the CDR3 is TGTGCCAGCAGTCGCAGGGGGTATGAGGATGGCTACACCTTC. Translated: CASSRRGYEDGYTF.

This clone occurred once. The J gene is TRBJ2-7, the V gene TRBV11-1; TRBD2 matches 8 bases. The germline V gene has CDR1 SGHAT and CDR2 FQDESV (reference sequence). V lost 5 bases and J lost 3; bases outside the gene matches: 6. This CDR3 spans 14 amino acids. CDR3 in amino acids: CASSQGLVFYEQYF. The CDR3 DNA follows: TGTGCCAGCAGCCAGGGACTAGTATTCTACGAGCAGTACTTC.

The CDR3 is CASSPRSGGDRYTF. As DNA, the CDR3 is TGTGCCAGCAGCCCCCGATCAGGGGGCGACCGCTACACCTTC. This chain joins TRBV6-5 and TRBJ1-2; 8 bases align to TRBD1. The CDR3 runs to 14 residues. J gave up 9 bases and V 6 bases, and 12 bases lay outside the gene matches. Germline CDR1 and CDR2: MNHEY and SVGAGI.

The gene calls are TRBV2 and TRBJ2-2; TRBD2 agrees at 7 bases. The CDR3 totals 14 residues. The ends lost 6 bases at V and 6 bases at J; junction bases unmatched: 7. Germline values: CDR1 SNHLY, CDR2 FYNNEI. The CDR3 DNA is TGTGCCAGCAGGGGACTATATCTATCCGGGGAGCTGTTTTTT. This codes for CASRGLYLSGELFF.

The chain has TRBV27 and TRBJ2-3; a weak D match, TRBD2 (5 bases). The CDR3 has 16 amino acids. V was pared by 3 bases and J by 4 bases, with 17 bases between. In germline, CDR1 is MNHEY, CDR2 SMNVEV (reference sequence). In DNA form, the CDR3 reads TGTGCCAGCAGTTTTTTGGAGGCCGAAGGCCCAGATACGCAGTATTTT. Residues: CASSFLEAEGPDTQYF.

The chain has TRBV19 and TRBJ2-1; TRBD1 might be the D (5 bases). V lost 4 bases and J 9 bases, leaving 16 bases between the germline ends. The CDR3 is made up of 14 amino acids. From germline, CDR1 is LNHDA and CDR2 SQIVND (reference sequence). Written as DNA, the CDR3 is TGTGCCAGTAGTACTAAACAAGGGGTAGTTGAGCAGTTCTTC. Amino acids: CASSTKQGVVEQFF.

J is TRBJ1-6 and V is TRBV19, with 9 bases that match TRBD1. CDR1 and CDR2 from the germline V gene are LNHDA and SQIVND (reference sequence). CDR3 length: 14 amino acids. V shed 4 bases and J 7 bases; nucleotides not matched to a gene: 2. CDR3 sequence: CASSTTGGNSPLHF. CDR3 DNA sequence: TGTGCCAGTAGTACGACAGGGGGGAATTCACCCCTCCACTTT. The full variable domain, its missing parts supplied by reference TRBV19 and TRBJ1-6, is DGGITQSPKYLFRKEGQNVTLSCEQNLNHDAMYWYRQDPGQGLRLIYYSQIVNDFQKGDIAEGYSVSREKKESFPLTVTSAQKNPTAFYLCASSTTGGNSPLHFGNGTRLTVT.

The J gene is TRBJ2-2, the V gene TRBV6-5; 9 bases agree with TRBD1. The CDR3 sequence is 14 residues long. Germline trimming cut 8 bases from V and 7 bases from J; bases unmatched to any gene: 8. Germline CDR1 MNHEY, CDR2 SVGAGI. The CDR3 loop reads CASGWTGDGGELFF. As DNA, the CDR3 is TGTGCCAGCGGATGGACAGGGGATGGCGGGGAGCTGTTTTTT.

The chain has TRBV7-3 and TRBJ2-6, with 9 bases aligning to TRBD1. The CDR3 runs 18 residues. CDR1 and CDR2 from the germline V gene are SGHTA and FQGTGA. The V and J ends lost 5 bases and 1 base, in that order; junction bases with no gene match: 9. The DNA for the CDR3 is TGTGCCAGCAGCCCCCAGACAGGGGGAGCATCTGGGGCCAACGTCCTGACTTTC. This encodes CASSPQTGGASGANVLTF.

This clone came up once. This sequence joins TRBV5-5 and TRBJ2-1; 11 nucleotides align to TRBD2. The CDR3 is 18 amino acids. V lost 1 base, J lost 1 base, and 7 bases stayed unmatched. Germline CDR1 SGHKS, CDR2 YYEKEE (reference sequence). CDR3 sequence reads: CASSLSLAGVRSYNEQFF. The CDR3 coding sequence is TGTGCCAGCAGCTTGTCACTAGCGGGAGTGAGGTCCTACAATGAGCAGTTCTTC.